What follows is one T cell receptor (beta chain) and its context. As yet, its antigen is unknown. The data stem from a study of cytomegalovirus exposure and HLA in healthy donors. Findings and caveats of the study: Associated with HLA alleles at 0.05 false discovery rate in a later analysis were around 15,000 TCR beta sequences. When a later analysis compared HLA-associated TCR beta chains with equally common others, the HLA-associated chains turned out to be more clonally expanded and to have lower generation probabilities. Altogether, 164 TCR beta chains were recorded as cytomegalovirus-associated.

The PCR employed 60 Vbeta primers together with 13 Jbeta primers. The method was immunoSEQ multiplex PCR; TCRdb's version includes in-frame clones alone and lacks a portion of them. The sample has 90,000 or so clones, approximately 69% seen once; the top ten hold more than 5%. V was clipped by 2 bases and J by 0 bases, with 8 bases between them. Germline V gene data show CDR1 as MNHEY and CDR2 as SMNVEV (reference sequence). There are 15 residues in the CDR3. The chain combines TRBV27 with TRBJ1-5; unclear D gene. This receptor was taken from a boy between 10 and 17 years old in good health and CMV-seropositive. Sequenced input: PBMCs. The CDR3 DNA is TGTGCCAGCAGTTTAGAGGGAGCTAGCAATCAGCCCCAGCATTTT. It translates to CASSLEGASNQPQHF.